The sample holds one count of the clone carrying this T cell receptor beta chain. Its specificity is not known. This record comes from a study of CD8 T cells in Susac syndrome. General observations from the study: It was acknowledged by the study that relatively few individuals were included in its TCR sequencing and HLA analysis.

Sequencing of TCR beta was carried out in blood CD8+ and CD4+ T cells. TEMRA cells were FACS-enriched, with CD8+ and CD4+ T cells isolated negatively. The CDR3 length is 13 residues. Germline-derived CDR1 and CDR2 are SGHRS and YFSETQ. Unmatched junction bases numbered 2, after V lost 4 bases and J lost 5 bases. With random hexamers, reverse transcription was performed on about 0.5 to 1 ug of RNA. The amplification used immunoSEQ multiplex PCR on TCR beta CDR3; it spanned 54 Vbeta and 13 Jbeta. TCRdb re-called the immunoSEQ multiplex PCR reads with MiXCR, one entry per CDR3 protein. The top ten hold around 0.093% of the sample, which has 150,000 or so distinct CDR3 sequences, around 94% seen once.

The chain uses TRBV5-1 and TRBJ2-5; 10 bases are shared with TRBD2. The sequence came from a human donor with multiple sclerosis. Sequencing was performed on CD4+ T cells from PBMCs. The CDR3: CASSAGLAETQYF. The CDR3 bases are TGCGCCAGCAGCGCGGGACTAGCGGAGACCCAGTACTTC.